The 30 T cell receptor beta chains below come from one sample, sequenced in a study of shared T cell receptors in the human thymus. Profiling relied on immunoSEQ multiplex PCR, and the TCRdb table lists in-frame clones only, not all of them. The table lists hundreds of thousands of clones, over 75% of them singletons. This sample also belongs to another study, concerning human thymus T cells.

Sequencing was performed on thymocytes. All receptors come from a boy younger than two with a congenital heart defect.

The chain has TRBV6-1 and TRBJ1-1; 8 nucleotides line up with TRBD1. V shed 5 bases and J 6 bases; nucleotides not matched to a gene: 5. This CDR3 region has 13 residues. Per germline, CDR1 MNHNS and CDR2 SASEGT. The CDR3, as DNA: TGTGCCAGCAGTCTGACAGGGGTCGCTGAAGCTTTCTTT. Residues: CASSLTGVAEAFF.

The V gene is TRBV6-1, the J gene TRBJ2-7; TRBD1 matches 7 bases. CDR1 MNHNS and CDR2 SASEGT come from the germline V gene. The CDR3 spans 15 residues. Trimming cost V 6 bases and J 0 bases; bases outside gene matches: 8. CDR3 sequence (DNA): TGTGCCAGCAGAGTTGACAGGGTGAGCTCCTACGAGCAGTACTTC. It encodes CASRVDRVSSYEQYF.

Here the CDR3 DNA reads TGTGCTAGTGGTTTGGTGACTAGCGGGGGGGGCTACGAGCAGTACTTC. Protein sequence: CASGLVTSGGGYEQYF. The genes are TRBV12-5 and TRBJ2-7, with TRBD2 matching 14 bases. The V gene's germline CDR1 is LGHNT and CDR2 FRNRAP. V gave up 0 bases and J gave up 3 bases; unmatched junction bases: 1. CDR3 size: 16 residues.

The rearrangement uses TRBV30 and TRBJ2-2, with a possible D match to TRBD1 (5 bases). The CDR3 has 13 amino acids. CDR1 is GTSNPN, CDR2 SVGIG, per germline (reference sequence). V lost 0 bases to trimming and J lost 7 bases, with 9 bases between them. The CDR3 sequence is CAWSVMGHGELFF. For the CDR3, the DNA is TGTGCCTGGAGTGTCATGGGGCACGGGGAGCTGTTTTTT.

V gene TRBV5-1 combines with J gene TRBJ2-2; a weak D match, TRBD1 (6 bases). V shed 5 bases and J shed 0 bases, with 20 bases lying between them. The CDR3 consists of 18 residues. Germline V gives CDR1 SGHRS, CDR2 YFSETQ. CDR3: CASRLPHRADSNTGELFF. CDR3 DNA: TGCGCCAGCAGGTTACCCCACAGGGCCGATTCGAACACCGGGGAGCTGTTTTTT.

This chain uses TRBV5-6 with TRBJ2-7; D may be TRBD1 (5 bases). The CDR3 is 15 amino acids. The V and J ends lost 5 bases and 3 bases respectively, with 18 bases between them. Germline CDR1 and CDR2: SGHDT and YYEEEE. The CDR3 DNA is TGTGCCAGCAGACCTAACAGGAAGAACTTCTACGAGCAGTACTTC. Translated: CASRPNRKNFYEQYF.

The chain recombines TRBV6-1 with TRBJ2-3, with 10 bases matching TRBD2. This CDR3 region has 16 residues. Germline loops: CDR1 MNHNS, CDR2 SASEGT. Trimming cost V 4 bases and J 2 bases; bases outside gene matches: 6. The CDR3 DNA reads TGTGCCAGCAGTGCCTTCGGGACTAGCGCCACAGATACGCAGTATTTT. This translates into CASSAFGTSATDTQYF.

This clone occurred once. V is TRBV28 and J is TRBJ1-5; TRBD1 matches 8 bases. The CDR3 is 15 residues long. With 5 bases clipped from V and 8 bases from J, the junction kept 11 bases outside the gene matches. Germline lookup yields CDR1 MDHEN and CDR2 SYDVKM. CDR3 loop: CASSAGQGAGEPQHF. CDR3 sequence (DNA): TGTGCCAGCAGTGCTGGACAGGGCGCGGGTGAGCCCCAGCATTTT.

The chain recombines TRBV5-6 with TRBJ1-2, with 9 nucleotides matching TRBD1. CDR3 size: 16 residues. Looked up from germline, CDR1 is SGHDT and CDR2 is YYEEEE. The V segment lost 3 bases and the J segment 0 bases; nucleotides outside the gene matches: 6. The CDR3 is CASSSSGTGSNYGYTF. In nucleotides, the CDR3 is TGTGCCAGCAGCTCGTCCGGGACAGGGTCTAACTATGGCTACACCTTC.

The chain combines TRBV6-5 with TRBJ2-7, with 9 bases identical to TRBD2. Trimming took 4 bases from V and 3 from J; bases not matched to a gene: 4. CDR1 and CDR2 from the germline V gene are MNHEY and SVGAGI. CDR3 length: 14 amino acids. Here the CDR3 reads CASSSTSGHYEQYF. CDR3 coding DNA: TGTGCCAGCAGTTCGACTAGCGGCCACTACGAGCAGTACTTC.

The chain has TRBV27 and TRBJ2-2, with 7 nucleotides matching TRBD2. After removal of 5 bases from V and 3 bases from J, the junction contained 9 bases not matched to a gene. Looked up from germline, CDR1 is MNHEY and CDR2 is SMNVEV (reference sequence). The CDR3 sequence is 16 residues long. DNA of the CDR3: TGTGCCAGCAGTCCCCGAACTAGCGCGGACACCGGGGAGCTGTTTTTT. This encodes CASSPRTSADTGELFF.

The chain has TRBV4-3 and TRBJ1-2; D unresolved. Germline V gene sequence: CDR1 LGHNA, CDR2 YSLEER. Deletions cut 4 bases from V and 4 bases from J, with 13 bases between. This CDR3 region has 14 residues. Written as DNA, the CDR3 is TGCGCCAGCAGCCCAGGCCGGGGAGGCTATGGCTACACCTTC. This encodes CASSPGRGGYGYTF.

The chain combines TRBV4-1 with TRBJ2-1; 14 bases are shared with TRBD2. Germline CDR1 reads MGHRA; CDR2 reads YSYEKL. Trimming cost V 0 bases and J 12 bases; bases outside gene matches: 13. CDR3 length equals 18 residues. The chain's CDR3 is CASSQERPRLAGGIGQFF. CDR3 nucleotides: TGCGCCAGCAGCCAAGAAAGGCCCCGACTAGCGGGAGGGATAGGGCAGTTCTTC.

V usage is TRBV5-1 and J usage is TRBJ2-5, with 12 bases aligning to TRBD1. Per germline, CDR1 SGHRS and CDR2 YFSETQ. The CDR3 loop spans 14 amino acids. V trimming: 5 bases; J trimming: 4 bases; junction bases outside the gene matches: 3. The CDR3 region is CASRPGQGAETQYF. The CDR3 coding sequence is TGCGCCAGCAGGCCGGGACAGGGGGCAGAGACCCAGTACTTC.

This chain links TRBV25-1 with TRBJ1-4; 9 bases match TRBD1. In germline, CDR1 is MGHDK, CDR2 SYGVNS. The V and J ends lost 4 bases and 7 bases, in that order; junction bases with no gene match: 7. This CDR3 is built from 15 residues. CDR3 residues: CASSGGTGRSEKLFF. The CDR3 coding sequence is TGTGCCAGCAGTGGCGGGACAGGGAGGTCTGAAAAACTGTTTTTT.

The chain combines TRBV6-6 with TRBJ2-7, with 7 bases lining up with TRBD1. The length of the CDR3 is 15 residues. V dropped 2 bases and J dropped 2; count of bases not matched to a gene: 6. Germline V gene lookup returns CDR1 MNHNY and CDR2 SVGAGI (reference sequence). CDR3: CASSYTRQGPYEQYF. The DNA of the CDR3 is TGTGCCAGCAGTTACACCCGACAGGGACCCTACGAGCAGTACTTC.

The CDR3 nucleotides are TGTGCCAGCATCGAGCAAAAGGGAGTTGCCAACGTCCTGACTTTC. It codes for CASIEQKGVANVLTF. The chain couples TRBV6-1 to TRBJ2-6; D is perhaps TRBD2 (5 bases). Trimming shortened V by 7 bases and J by 7 bases, and 17 bases separated the two germline ends. The CDR3 is 15 amino acids. Per germline, CDR1 MNHNS and CDR2 SASEGT.

The gene calls are TRBV28 and TRBJ2-5, with 10 bases fitting TRBD2. Trimming removed 4 bases from V and 4 bases from J; junction bases left unmatched: 15. This CDR3 region has 18 residues. Per germline, CDR1 MDHEN and CDR2 SYDVKM. The CDR3 is CASSSTPGDSGGRETQYF. The CDR3 region has the DNA TGTGCCAGCAGTTCTACTCCCGGGGATAGCGGGGGGAGAGAGACCCAGTACTTC.

This chain uses TRBV6-1 with TRBJ2-3, with D perhaps TRBD2 (5 bases). V was clipped by 4 bases and J by 10 bases, with 15 bases between them. CDR1 and CDR2 (germline): MNHNS, SASEGT. This CDR3 region has 13 residues. For the CDR3, the DNA is TGTGCCAGCAGTGCCTTTAGACTATTCCCGCAGTATTTT. Translating gives CASSAFRLFPQYF.

The chain uses TRBV30 and TRBJ2-1, with 15 positions matching TRBD2. CDR1 GTSNPN and CDR2 SVGIG come from the germline V gene (reference sequence). The CDR3 runs to 18 residues. Germline trimming cut 3 bases from V and 6 bases from J; bases unmatched to any gene: 12. This chain's CDR3 is CAWRMTGTSGRFGNEQFF. The CDR3 nucleotides are TGTGCCTGGAGGATGACCGGGACTAGCGGGAGGTTCGGCAATGAGCAGTTCTTC.

The chain recombines TRBV19 with TRBJ2-7; 16 bases are a match to TRBD2. Trimming removed 3 bases from V and 7 bases from J; junction bases left unmatched: 12. Looked up from germline, CDR1 is LNHDA and CDR2 is SQIVND (reference sequence). The CDR3 is 18 residues long. The CDR3 DNA reads TGTGCCAGTAGTATCGGCCCGGGACTAGCGGGAGGGCCGAAAGAGCAGTACTTC. Translation: CASSIGPGLAGGPKEQYF.

V gene TRBV4-1 combines with J gene TRBJ2-3, with a possible D match to TRBD2 (5 bases). Per germline, CDR1 MGHRA and CDR2 YSYEKL. V was clipped by 4 bases and J by 1 base, with 9 bases between them. CDR3 length: 14 residues. In DNA, the CDR3 is TGCGCCAGCAGCCCCGAGGGCCGCACAGATACGCAGTATTTT. As protein: CASSPEGRTDTQYF.

This clone showed up just a few times. The rearrangement joins TRBV10-3 to TRBJ2-1, with no clear D. The germline V and J ends were trimmed by 0 bases and 8 bases, with 11 bases remaining between them. The CDR3 extends over 14 amino acids. Per germline, CDR1 ENHRY and CDR2 SYGVKD. Here the CDR3 DNA reads TGTGCCATCAGTGAGTCGAACAGTCGCGATGAGCAGTTCTTC. Amino acid sequence: CAISESNSRDEQFF.

The V call is TRBV25-1, the J call TRBJ1-1; D not resolved. The V end lost 4 bases, the J end lost 4 bases, and 10 bases lay between the germline ends. This CDR3 contains 13 residues. CDR1 is MGHDK and CDR2 is SYGVNS in the germline V gene. This CDR3 reads CASSGGAGTEAFF. The CDR3 DNA reads as TGTGCCAGCAGTGGAGGCGCGGGCACTGAAGCTTTCTTT.

In DNA form, the CDR3 reads TGTGCCAGCAGCGGGAGACTAGCGGGCGCGTACCAAGAGACCCAGTACTTC. Protein sequence: CASSGRLAGAYQETQYF. The rearrangement links TRBV7-9 to TRBJ2-5, with 10 positions matching TRBD2. The CDR3 is made up of 17 amino acids. Germline lookup yields CDR1 SEHNR and CDR2 FQNEAQ (reference sequence). V dropped 5 bases and J dropped 0; count of bases not matched to a gene: 9.

V gene TRBV7-2 combines with J gene TRBJ2-7; tentative D call: TRBD2 (6 bases). The CDR3 is 13 residues long. The germline CDR1 and CDR2 sequences are SGHTA and FQGNSA. Trimming removed 8 bases from V and 0 bases from J, with 11 bases in between. The CDR3 region has the DNA TGTGCCAGCGGGAGGCGGCCCTCCTACGAGCAGTACTTC. Translated: CASGRRPSYEQYF.

The rearrangement uses TRBV9 and TRBJ2-4; maybe TRBD2 (7 bases). The CDR3 extends over 17 amino acids. V gave up 3 bases and J gave up 1 base, with 17 bases separating them. Germline CDR1 SGDLS, CDR2 YYNGEE. CDR3 DNA sequence: TGTGCCAGCAGCGCCCGGGTGAGGGGGGGGGCCAAAAACATTCAGTACTTC. It is translated as CASSARVRGGAKNIQYF.

This CDR3 is CASRKPGLAGRSSYNEQFF. The CDR3 bases are TGCGCCAGCAGAAAACCGGGACTAGCGGGCCGGAGCTCCTACAATGAGCAGTTCTTC. The chain employs TRBV10-1 and TRBJ2-1, with TRBD2 matching over 12 bases. Germline CDR1 is WNHNN and CDR2 is SYGVQD (reference sequence). The CDR3 is 19 residues long. V shed 6 bases and J 0 bases; nucleotides not matched to a gene: 12.

The chain combines TRBV9 with TRBJ2-3; TRBD2 matches 13 bases. The CDR3 runs 20 residues. J lost 5 bases, V lost 0 bases, and 15 bases had no gene match. From germline, CDR1 is SGDLS and CDR2 YYNGEE. The CDR3 loop reads CASSVGSAGTSGNSGDTQYF. In nucleotides, the CDR3 is TGTGCCAGCAGCGTAGGGTCCGCCGGGACTAGCGGGAATAGTGGAGATACGCAGTATTTT.

The chain is built from TRBV19 and TRBJ1-1, with D perhaps TRBD1 (5 bases). The CDR3 totals 13 residues. CDR1 and CDR2 (germline): LNHDA, SQIVND (reference sequence). V was cut by 3 bases and J by 0 bases, with 5 bases left in between. The CDR3 region is CASSMTVNTEAFF. The CDR3 DNA is TGTGCCAGTAGTATGACAGTGAACACTGAAGCTTTCTTT.